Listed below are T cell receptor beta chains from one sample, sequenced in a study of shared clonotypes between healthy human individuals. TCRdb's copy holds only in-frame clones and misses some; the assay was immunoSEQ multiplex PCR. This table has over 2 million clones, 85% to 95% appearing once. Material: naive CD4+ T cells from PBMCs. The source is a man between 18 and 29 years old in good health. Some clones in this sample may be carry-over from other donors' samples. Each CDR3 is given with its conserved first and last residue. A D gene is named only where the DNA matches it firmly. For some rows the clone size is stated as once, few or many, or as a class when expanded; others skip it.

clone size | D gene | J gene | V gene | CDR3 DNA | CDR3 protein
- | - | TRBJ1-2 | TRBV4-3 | TGCGCCAGCAGCCAAGATAGGGGCCTGGGAGGCTACACCTTC | CASSQDRGLGGYTF
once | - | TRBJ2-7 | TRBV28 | TGTGCCAGCAGGCCGCGTAGGGACTTGTCAAACTACGAGCAGTACTTC | CASRPRRDLSNYEQYF
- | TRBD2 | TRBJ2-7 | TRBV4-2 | TGTGCCAGCAGCCAAGTGGGTCTAGCGGGAGTATCCTACGAGCAGTACTTC | CASSQVGLAGVSYEQYF
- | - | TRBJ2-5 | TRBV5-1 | TGCGCCAGCAGCTTGGAATTCTCCAGGGAGACCCAGTACTTC | CASSLEFSRETQYF
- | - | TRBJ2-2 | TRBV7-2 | TGTGCCAGCAGCACCTCACTTGACACCGGGGAGCTGTTTTTT | CASSTSLDTGELFF
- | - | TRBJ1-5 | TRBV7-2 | TGTGCCAGCAGCGAGACGCGTTACCAACCCCAGCATTTT | CASSETRYQPQHF
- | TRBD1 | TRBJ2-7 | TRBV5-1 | TGCGCCAGCAGCTTTGGCCAGGGGGTATCCTACGAGCAGTACTTC | CASSFGQGVSYEQYF
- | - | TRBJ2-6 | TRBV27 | TGTGCCAGCAGTTTATCAACGCCCTCTGGGGCCAACGTCCTGACTTTC | CASSLSTPSGANVLTF
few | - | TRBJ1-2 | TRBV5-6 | TGTGCCAGCAGCCCCGGGACACGCTATGGCTACACCTTC | CASSPGTRYGYTF
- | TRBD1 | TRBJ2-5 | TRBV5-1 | TGCGCCAGCAGTCCCGCCGGGACAGGGGGGACCCAGTACTTC | CASSPAGTGGTQYF
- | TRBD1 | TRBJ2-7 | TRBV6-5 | TGTGCCAGCAGCCCGAGGACAGGGACGGGCTACGAGCAGTACTTC | CASSPRTGTGYEQYF
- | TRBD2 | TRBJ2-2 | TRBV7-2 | TGTGCCAGCAGCCGGGGCAACGGGGGGGCGAACACCGGGGAGCTGTTTTTT | CASSRGNGGANTGELFF
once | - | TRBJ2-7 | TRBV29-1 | TGCAGCGTTGGGATGTTAAAGGCCCACGAGCAGTACTTC | CSVGMLKAHEQYF
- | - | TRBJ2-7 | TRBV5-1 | TGCGCCAGCAGCTTGTTACCGGACACGGACACCTACGAGCAGTACTTC | CASSLLPDTDTYEQYF
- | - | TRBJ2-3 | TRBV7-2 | TGTGCCAGCAGCTTAGTGGGGGGCGCAGATACGCAGTATTTT | CASSLVGGADTQYF
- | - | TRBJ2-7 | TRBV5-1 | TGCGCCAGCAGCTTGGCTGACGGACGTTGGGACGAGCAGTACTTC | CASSLADGRWDEQYF
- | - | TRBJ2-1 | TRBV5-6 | TGTGCCAGCCCCAACGGGCGGGACAGCACCTACAATGAGCAGTTCTTC | CASPNGRDSTYNEQFF
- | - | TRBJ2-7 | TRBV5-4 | TGTGCCAGCAGCTTGGACAGGGTAAGCGAGCAGTACTTC | CASSLDRVSEQYF
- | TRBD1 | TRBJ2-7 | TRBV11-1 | TGTGCCAGCAGCTTAGAAAGGGGGCCCTACGAGCAGTACTTC | CASSLERGPYEQYF
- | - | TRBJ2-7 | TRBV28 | TGTGCCAGCAGTGGGGATGGGGGGATGGGGGAGCAGTACTTC | CASSGDGGMGEQYF
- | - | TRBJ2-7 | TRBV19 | TGTGCCAGTAGTATAGTCGGGGGGCCCTCCTACGAGCAGTACTTC | CASSIVGGPSYEQYF
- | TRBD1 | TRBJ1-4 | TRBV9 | TGTGCCAGCAGCGTAGATATCCAGGGGGATGAAAAACTGTTTTTT | CASSVDIQGDEKLFF